One and the same sample provided the 14 T cell receptor beta chains below, sequenced in a study of PD-L1 blockade in urothelial cancer (dated by TCRdb to the late 2010s). The time point label, as the study defines it: pretreatment peripheral blood. Library method: the immunoSEQ multiplex PCR assay. Not all clones reach the TCRdb copy of this immuneACCESS table, which keeps in-frame sequences only. Checked studies attribute under half of the gap to unresolved V genes and leave the rest unexplained. The sample records roughly 51,000 clones, around 83% of which are singletons. Of the sample, around 20% is held by the ten largest clones. The sample was PBMCs, taken around atezolizumab (anti-PD-L1) treatment. All receptors derive from a man aged 55 to 69 with urothelial cancer.

This sequence joins TRBV5-1 and TRBJ2-5; TRBD2 aligns across 10 bases. The CDR3 consists of 16 residues. Unmatched junction bases numbered 5, after V lost 0 bases and J lost 3 bases. CDR1 SGHRS and CDR2 YFSETQ come from the germline V gene. The CDR3 loop is CASSLVPSGREETQYF. CDR3 bases: TGCGCCAGCAGCTTGGTACCTAGCGGGAGAGAAGAGACCCAGTACTTC.

The count of this clone is one. The chain recombines TRBV9 with TRBJ1-1; D is possibly TRBD1 (6 bases). The CDR3 contains 14 residues. Germline CDR1 reads SGDLS; CDR2 reads YYNGEE. V lost 3 bases and J 0 bases, leaving 9 bases between the germline ends. Written as DNA, the CDR3 is TGTGCCAGCAGCGCAAGGACAGTGAACACTGAAGCTTTCTTT. Translating gives CASSARTVNTEAFF.

The chain recombines TRBV27 with TRBJ2-1, with D possibly TRBD2 on 5 matching bases. Deletions cut 6 bases from V and 0 bases from J, with 15 bases between. Germline V gene lookup returns CDR1 MNHEY and CDR2 SMNVEV (reference sequence). The CDR3 is 16 residues long. Here the CDR3 reads CASSRSTGSSYNEQFF. The CDR3 coding sequence is TGTGCCAGCAGCCGTAGCACTGGGAGCTCCTACAATGAGCAGTTCTTC.

The chain carries TRBV7-6 and TRBJ2-1; TRBD2 aligns across 7 bases. The CDR3 totals 15 residues. Trimming removed 4 bases from V and 7 bases from J; junction bases left unmatched: 10. Germline loops: CDR1 SGHVS, CDR2 FNYEAQ. The DNA for the CDR3 is TGTGCCAGCAGCTCACTGGGGGACTATAAAAATGAGCAGTTCTTC. Its translation: CASSSLGDYKNEQFF.

Concerning this clone: A read error may produce the germline difference seen at one junction end. The chain joins TRBV7-7 to TRBJ2-3; the match to TRBD2 covers 9 bases. Germline lookup yields CDR1 SSHAT and CDR2 FNYEAQ (reference sequence). The CDR3 sequence is 16 residues long. CDR3 nucleotide sequence: TGTGCTAGCAGCCGCGGGACTAGCCCTAGCACAGATACGCAGTATTTT. This sequence encodes CASSRGTSPSTDTQYF.

The rearrangement links TRBV7-8 to TRBJ1-2, with TRBD1 matching 8 bases. CDR1 SGHVS and CDR2 FQNEAQ come from the germline V gene. CDR3 length: 13 residues. The V and J ends lost 3 bases and 6 bases, in that order; junction bases with no gene match: 3. Written as DNA, the CDR3 is TGTGCCAGCAGCTTGGACAGGGATAATGGCTACACCTTC. Residues: CASSLDRDNGYTF.

The rearrangement uses TRBV5-1 and TRBJ2-2, with TRBD1 matching 8 bases. The germline V gene encodes CDR1 SGHRS and CDR2 YFSETQ. V dropped 0 bases and J dropped 6; count of bases not matched to a gene: 7. CDR3 length equals 16 residues. The CDR3 bases are TGCGCCAGCAGCTTGGGGGTGACAGGGGTCGCCGGGGAGCTGTTTTTT. Translated: CASSLGVTGVAGELFF.

The chain is built from TRBV6-4 and TRBJ2-7; D not certain. V lost 10 bases to trimming and J lost 3 bases, with 7 bases between them. Germline-derived CDR1 and CDR2 are MRHNA and SNTAGT. The length of the CDR3 is 10 residues. CDR3 sequence: CATSSYEQYF. The DNA of the CDR3 is TGTGCCACCTCCAGCTACGAGCAGTACTTC.

This chain connects TRBV18 to TRBJ2-1, with D tentatively TRBD1 (6 bases). The germline CDR1 and CDR2 sequences are KGHSH and LQKENI. The CDR3 contains 13 residues. V lost 5 bases, J lost 7 bases, and 12 bases lay in between. As DNA, the CDR3 is TGTGCCAGCTCAGGGGGCGCGTTTAATGAGCAGTTCTTC. Its translation: CASSGGAFNEQFF.

This clone was counted between two and nine times. The chain uses TRBV30 and TRBJ1-1; TRBD1 matches 10 bases. J was trimmed by 0 bases and V by 4 bases; bases with no gene match: 8. There are 16 residues in the CDR3. The germline V gene has CDR1 GTSNPN and CDR2 SVGIG (reference sequence). CDR3 DNA sequence: TGTGCCTGGAATCCTCGGGGACAGGGGATGAACACTGAAGCTTTCTTT. It encodes CAWNPRGQGMNTEAFF.

This clone was detected only once. The V gene is TRBV5-6, the J gene TRBJ2-7; D remains unclear. This CDR3 has 12 residues. Per the germline V gene, CDR1 is SGHDT and CDR2 is YYEEEE. V lost 0 bases, J lost 6 bases, and 7 bases lay in between. The CDR3 loop reads CASSLVTAEQYF. CDR3 sequence (DNA): TGTGCCAGCAGCTTGGTCACAGCCGAGCAGTACTTC.

This clone was counted only a few times. The chain links TRBV6-6 to TRBJ1-3, with 7 bases lining up with TRBD1. V gave up 5 bases and J gave up 0 bases; unmatched junction bases: 4. The CDR3 length is 15 residues. From germline, CDR1 is MNHNY and CDR2 SVGAGI (reference sequence). This chain's CDR3 is CASSTGQVSGNTIYF. The CDR3 DNA reads TGTGCCAGCAGTACTGGACAGGTCTCTGGAAACACCATATATTTT.

This clone was seen a single time. The chain has TRBV5-8 and TRBJ2-3, with TRBD1 identical over 9 bases. The CDR3 covers 18 residues. J gave up 1 base and V 0 bases, and 9 bases lay outside the gene matches. Germline CDR1 SGHTS, CDR2 YDEGEE. The CDR3 is CASSLVTGGLHGTDTQYF. The CDR3 DNA sequence: TGTGCCAGCAGCTTGGTAACAGGGGGCCTTCACGGCACAGATACGCAGTATTTT.

This chain links TRBV5-1 with TRBJ1-1; 12 bases are shared with TRBD1. V shed 0 bases and J 8 bases; nucleotides not matched to a gene: 5. In germline, CDR1 is SGHRS, CDR2 YFSETQ. The CDR3 is 15 amino acids. DNA of the CDR3: TGCGCCAGCAGCTTGGATGGGACAGGGGGCGAAGAAGCTTTCTTT. Amino acid sequence: CASSLDGTGGEEAFF. Looking up the rest from reference TRBV5-1 and TRBJ1-1 gives the full variable domain: KAGVTQTPRYLIKTRGQQVTLSCSPISGHRSVSWYQQTPGQGLQFLFEYFSETQRNKGNFPGRFSGRQFSNSRSEMNVSTLELGDSALYLCASSLDGTGGEEAFFGQGTRLTVV.